This entry describes one T cell receptor beta chain. Its cognate antigen is unknown. The V end lost 4 bases, the J end lost 4 bases, and 17 bases lay between the germline ends. CDR1 and CDR2 (germline): SGDLS, YYNGEE. This CDR3 comprises 15 residues. This sample was included in a study of spatial heterogeneity in lung cancer. Study-level results: Expanded alpha and beta TCR counts within tumors tracked tumor mutation counts.

Unique molecular identifiers, one per molecule, were present on every TCR cDNA molecule. TCRdb reprocessed the 5' RACE reads via MiXCR and lists one record per CDR3 protein. The sample includes over 2,500 distinct CDR3 sequences, under 55% seen only once; the top ten take roughly three fifths. Stated time point: sample taken at primary tumor resection. The sequenced material consisted of unsorted whole RNA from tumor, nontumor lung or frozen PBMC. The chain employs TRBV9 and TRBJ1-2; D might be TRBD1 (5 bases). Sample: lung tumor tissue, taken at surgery. This clonotype was sampled from a male donor with early-stage non-small cell lung cancer. The DNA of the CDR3 is TGTGCCAGCAGCTCCCGGGACGGGGACCTCTATGGCTACACCTTC. Its protein is CASSSRDGDLYGYTF.